Each of the 20 T cell receptor beta chains below was sequenced from the same sample in a study of T cell changes during pregnancy in multiple sclerosis. Generated by immunoSEQ multiplex PCR, the TCRdb table keeps only in-frame clones and is missing some. This sample has just over 65,000 clones, with about 90% found just once. Material: peripheral blood, obtained in the second trimester of pregnancy. These TCRs come from a female donor with multiple sclerosis, enrolled in a pregnancy study.

The V gene is TRBV2, the J gene TRBJ1-5; 8 bases map to TRBD1. This CDR3 has 14 amino acids. Germline assignment: CDR1 SNHLY and CDR2 FYNNEI. V shed 1 base and J 4 bases; nucleotides not matched to a gene: 0. Here the CDR3 reads CASSEDRGNQPQHF. CDR3 DNA sequence: TGTGCCAGCAGTGAAGACAGGGGGAATCAGCCCCAGCATTTT.

The chain joins TRBV5-4 to TRBJ1-3; D is unresolved. The ends were cut back, 0 bases at V and 8 bases at J, with 18 bases in the middle. The CDR3 totals 16 residues. CDR1 SGHNT and CDR2 YYREEE come from the germline V gene (reference sequence). CDR3 sequence (DNA): TGTGCCAGCAGCTTGGTTGGTTCAGCATCCCGGGACACCATATATTTT. Protein: CASSLVGSASRDTIYF.

The rearrangement joins TRBV4-1 to TRBJ2-7; D is undetermined. The CDR3 runs to 13 residues. Germline V gene sequence: CDR1 MGHRA, CDR2 YSYEKL. With 5 bases removed from V and 4 bases from J, the gap between germline ends came to 12 bases. This chain's CDR3 is CASSSPGQYEQYF. CDR3 nucleotides: TGCGCCAGCAGCTCCCCGGGTCAGTACGAGCAGTACTTC.

The chain has TRBV5-1 and TRBJ1-2, with D possibly matching TRBD1 (6 bases). The CDR3 is made up of 13 amino acids. Germline V lookup: CDR1 SGHRS, CDR2 YFSETQ. V was clipped by 1 base and J by 7 bases, with 11 bases between them. The CDR3 DNA reads TGCGCCAGCAGCTTGATTCAGGGGTCTGGCTACACCTTC. Its protein is CASSLIQGSGYTF.

This clone was detected only once. The chain employs TRBV29-1 and TRBJ2-7; no clear D. V lost 6 bases to trimming and J lost 0 bases, with 9 bases between them. The CDR3 length is 12 residues. The germline CDR1 and CDR2 sequences are SQVTM and ANQGSEA. The CDR3 DNA reads TGCAGCGTCACGGGTAGCTCCTACGAGCAGTACTTC. It is translated as CSVTGSSYEQYF.

The chain uses TRBV11-2 and TRBJ1-5; perhaps TRBD1 as D (5 bases). The CDR3 has 14 residues. Germline-derived CDR1 and CDR2 are SGHAT and FQNNGV. Trimming left V 4 bases short and J 9 bases short, with 16 bases between. CDR3 DNA sequence: TGTGCCAGCAGCTCTAGGCAGGGCGAATCGCCCCAGCATTTT. This encodes CASSSRQGESPQHF.

The chain is built from TRBV15 and TRBJ1-2, with D maybe TRBD1 (5 bases). The V gene's germline CDR1 is LNHNV and CDR2 YYDKDF (reference sequence). The CDR3 consists of 13 residues. V was clipped by 5 bases and J by 3 bases, with 10 bases between them. This CDR3 reads CATSQEGYYGYTF. The CDR3 DNA follows: TGTGCCACCAGCCAGGAGGGGTACTATGGCTACACCTTC.

V and J are TRBV4-3 and TRBJ2-7; 8 nucleotides line up with TRBD1. After removal of 0 bases from V and 3 bases from J, the junction contained 4 bases not matched to a gene. Germline CDR1 and CDR2: LGHNA and YSLEER. CDR3 length: 15 amino acids. The CDR3 reads CASSQDGTGGYEQYF. Written as DNA, the CDR3 is TGCGCCAGCAGCCAAGACGGGACAGGAGGCTACGAGCAGTACTTC.

The V and J genes are TRBV4-2 and TRBJ2-3; D may be TRBD2 (6 bases). The CDR3 totals 14 residues. Germline loops: CDR1 LGHNA, CDR2 YNFKEQ. V lost 4 bases to trimming and J lost 4 bases, with 12 bases between them. The CDR3 DNA reads as TGTGCCAGCAGCCCCGACTGGAGGGCAGATACGCAGTATTTT. Its translation is CASSPDWRADTQYF.

The chain links TRBV27 to TRBJ2-5; tentatively, D is TRBD2 (6 bases). V was clipped by 5 bases and J by 2 bases, with 12 bases between them. In germline, CDR1 is MNHEY, CDR2 SMNVEV (reference sequence). The CDR3 loop spans 14 amino acids. CDR3 nucleotide sequence: TGTGCCAGCAGTAGATGGGCGGGGCAAGAGACCCAGTACTTC. Its translation: CASSRWAGQETQYF.

This clone was counted a single time. The chain joins TRBV30 to TRBJ1-6; D possibly corresponds to TRBD1 (5 bases). The germline gives CDR1 GTSNPN, CDR2 SVGIG (reference sequence). The CDR3 consists of 14 residues. V was trimmed by 5 bases and J by 4 bases, leaving 12 bases between them. This CDR3 reads CAWGALGYNSPLHF. CDR3 nucleotides: TGTGCCTGGGGGGCTTTAGGATATAATTCACCCCTCCACTTT.

The chain is built from TRBV5-5 and TRBJ2-3; TRBD1 matches 10 bases. Germline V gives CDR1 SGHKS, CDR2 YYEKEE (reference sequence). The CDR3 is 17 residues long. V lost 3 bases to trimming and J lost 7 bases; unmatched junction nucleotides: 14. CDR3 DNA: TGTGCCAGCAGCTCCGGCCCCCTAAGACAGGGGGCACATACGCAGTATTTT. It codes for CASSSGPLRQGAHTQYF.

The chain uses TRBV19 and TRBJ2-3, with 8 positions matching TRBD1. The CDR3 is 15 amino acids. Germline CDR1 and CDR2: LNHDA and SQIVND (reference sequence). J lost 4 bases, V lost 3 bases, and 6 bases had no gene match. The CDR3 region is CASSIRTGSSDTQYF. In DNA, the CDR3 is TGTGCCAGTAGTATTAGGACAGGGAGTTCAGATACGCAGTATTTT.

The genes are TRBV6-5 and TRBJ2-5; 16 positions agree with TRBD2. Per the germline V gene, CDR1 is MNHEY and CDR2 is SVGAGI. V trimming: 8 bases; J trimming: 5 bases; junction bases outside the gene matches: 2. There are 14 residues in the CDR3. The CDR3 DNA follows: TGTGCCAGCGGGACTAGCGGGGGGGATGAGACCCAGTACTTC. Its protein is CASGTSGGDETQYF.

This clone was picked up a small number of times. The chain combines TRBV11-2 with TRBJ2-1; 7 bases are shared with TRBD1. The V segment lost 5 bases and the J segment 7 bases; nucleotides outside the gene matches: 11. CDR3 length: 15 residues. Germline CDR1 is SGHAT and CDR2 is FQNNGV. CDR3 in amino acids: CASSVGPTGLNEQFF. CDR3 nucleotides: TGTGCCAGCAGCGTGGGTCCGACAGGGCTTAATGAGCAGTTCTTC.

The V call is TRBV19, the J call TRBJ1-4; D is undetermined. Trimming cost V 8 bases and J 0 bases, with 22 bases left between them. The CDR3 has 18 amino acids. Germline lookup yields CDR1 LNHDA and CDR2 SQIVND (reference sequence). CDR3 sequence reads: CASSRSAPGRTTNEKLFF. CDR3 nucleotides: TGTGCCAGTTCCCGTAGCGCGCCCGGAAGGACAACTAATGAAAAACTGTTTTTT. The full variable domain, with the rest looked up from reference TRBV19 and TRBJ1-4, is DGGITQSPKYLFRKEGQNVTLSCEQNLNHDAMYWYRQDPGQGLRLIYYSQIVNDFQKGDIAEGYSVSREKKESFPLTVTSAQKNPTAFYLCASSRSAPGRTTNEKLFFGSGTQLSVL.

The sample holds one count of this clone. This chain links TRBV5-6 with TRBJ1-4, with TRBD1 matching 9 bases. The CDR3 covers 16 residues. Unmatched junction bases numbered 6, after V lost 4 bases and J lost 2 bases. Per germline, CDR1 SGHDT and CDR2 YYEEEE. Here the CDR3 DNA reads TGTGCCAGCAGCCGGGGACAGGGCTCTACTAATGAAAAACTGTTTTTT. As protein: CASSRGQGSTNEKLFF.

V gene TRBV21-1 combines with J gene TRBJ2-7; the D segment call TRBD1 is taken from the table without a DNA check. TRBV21-1 is deemed a pseudogene. The CDR3 loop spans 14 amino acids. This chain's CDR3 is CASRGQLSSYEQYF. The CDR3 DNA reads TGTGCCAGCAGGGGACAATTAAGCTCCTACGAGCAGTACTTC.

The gene calls are TRBV5-1 and TRBJ2-7; TRBD2 is a possible D gene (7 bases). V gave up 1 base and J gave up 7 bases, with 21 bases separating them. Germline CDR1 is SGHRS and CDR2 is YFSETQ. The CDR3 covers 16 residues. CDR3 coding DNA: TGCGCCAGCAGCTTGACGGGGGGAGGACAGTATGGAGAGCAGTACTTC. It is translated as CASSLTGGGQYGEQYF.

This rearrangement joins TRBV9 to TRBJ2-1, with TRBD1 as a possible D gene (5 bases). Per germline, CDR1 SGDLS and CDR2 YYNGEE. The CDR3 sequence is 15 residues long. V lost 3 bases and J 4 bases, leaving 14 bases between the germline ends. CDR3 loop: CASSETAVRYNEQFF. The CDR3, as DNA: TGTGCCAGCAGCGAGACAGCCGTGCGGTACAATGAGCAGTTCTTC.